The TCR beta chain described here comes from a study of cytomegalovirus exposure and HLA in healthy donors. General study points: HLA alleles were associated with some 17,000 TCR beta sequences in a later analysis at 0.05 false discovery rate.

Amplification used 60 Vbeta primers and 13 Jbeta primers. Profiled with immunoSEQ multiplex PCR; TCRdb holds only in-frame clones, not every one. The sample contains around 67,000 clones, 65% to 70% of which appear only once. Healthy bone marrow donors made up the donor group. Note on this clone: The antigen is unknown.

The specimen sequenced was PBMCs. The source is a woman aged 25-40 years in good health and CMV-seronegative.

CDR3 in amino acids: CASSFGHTYEQYF. The CDR3 DNA sequence: TGTGCCAGCAGCTTTGGACACACCTACGAGCAGTACTTC. The rearrangement links TRBV7-2 to TRBJ2-7, with D possibly matching TRBD1 (5 bases). Germline lookup yields CDR1 SGHTA and CDR2 FQGNSA. The ends were cut back, 3 bases at V and 2 bases at J, with 8 bases in the middle. The CDR3 is made up of 13 amino acids.